This TCR beta chain was captured by sequencing in a study of human T cells and chemical hapten exposure. From the RACE reads, TCRdb called clonotypes with MiXCR, one entry per CDR3 protein. Among tens of thousands of distinct CDR3 sequences listed, 10% to 11% were seen once. This sample's time point: pre-sensitization, week 0. Treatment indicated: therapeutic diphenylcyclopropenone sensitization with weekly scalp DPC. The V gene end was trimmed by 7 bases and the J gene end by 5 bases; junction bases not matched to a gene: 8. The CDR3 consists of 14 residues. From germline, CDR1 is SQVTM and CDR2 ANQGSEA.

The TCR sequence derives from a woman aged 50 to 60 with alopecia areata. Some clones in this sample may be carry-over from other donors' samples. Sample: whole blood, taken in connection with sensitization to the hapten diphenylcyclopropenone (DPC). The V and J genes are TRBV29-1 and TRBJ2-1; 10 bases line up with TRBD1. The DNA for the CDR3 is TGCAGCGCAGAGGACAGGGGGAAAAACAATGAGCAGTTCTTC. It translates to CSAEDRGKNNEQFF.